Presented here are 32 T cell receptor beta chains from one specimen sequenced in a study of CXCR3-negative and CXCR3-positive naive CD8 T cells. Findings and limits, study-wide: Higher TRB CDR3 hydrophobicity marked CXCR3-positive naive cells relative to CXCR3-negative naive cells.

Antigen specificity for these receptors is unknown. The authors prepared UMI-labeled TRB cDNA libraries by 5' RACE. TCRdb re-called the 5' RACE reads, yielding one record per CDR3 amino acid sequence without DNA. The data show about 98,000 distinct CDR3 sequences, and the top ten clones hold 0.85% to 1.4%. Material for sequencing was naive CXCR3+ CD8+ T cells from blood. Specified subset: CD45RO-CCR7+CD27+CD95- naive CD8+ T cells expressing CXCR3 (TNR3+). The source is a human donor in good health. Some clones in this sample may be carry-over from other donors' samples.

This chain uses TRBV11-2 with TRBJ1-2; TCRdb's D call, TRBD1, is unchecked because there is no DNA. Germline V lookup: CDR1 SGHAT, CDR2 FQNNGV. CDR3 length equals 14 residues. CDR3 residues: CASSLGQGAYGYTF.

V usage is TRBV7-9 and J usage is TRBJ2-1; TCRdb outputs TRBD2, but without DNA this stays unchecked. The germline gives CDR1 SEHNR, CDR2 FQNEAQ (reference sequence). This CDR3 region has 13 residues. This CDR3 reads CASSPGPLDEQFF.

This chain uses TRBV12-3 or TRBV12-4 with TRBJ2-2. The CDR3 length is 14 residues. This CDR3 is CASSSLADTRELFF.

The rearrangement joins TRBV15 to TRBJ2-2; the D call of TRBD1 rests on TCRdb alone, since no DNA is present to check it. In germline, CDR1 is LNHNV, CDR2 YYDKDF (reference sequence). The CDR3 has 14 amino acids. Here the CDR3 reads CATSTRQDTGELFF. Full variable domain (rest looked up from reference TRBV15 and TRBJ2-2): DAMVIQNPRYQVTQFGKPVTLSCSQTLNHNVMYWYQQKSSQAPKLLFHYYDKDFNNEADTPDNFQSRRPNTSFCFLDIRSPGLGDTAMYLCATSTRQDTGELFFGEGSRLTVL.

This chain uses TRBV4-3 with TRBJ2-3; the TRBD2 assignment by TCRdb is unverifiable without DNA. The CDR3 loop spans 16 amino acids. CDR1 and CDR2 (germline): LGHNA, YSLEER. The CDR3 loop is CASSQDGERGRDTQYF.

This sequence joins TRBV3-1 and TRBJ1-1. The CDR3 spans 16 residues. Germline values: CDR1 LGHDT, CDR2 YNNKEL (reference sequence). CDR3 in amino acids: CASSQDEPVWSTEAFF. Full variable domain (remainder filled in from reference TRBV3-1 and TRBJ1-1): DTAVSQTPKYLVTQMGNDKSIKCEQNLGHDTMYWYKQDSKKFLKIMFSYNNKELIINETVPNRFSPKSPDKAHLNLHINSLELGDSAVYFCASSQDEPVWSTEAFFGQGTRLTVV.

This CDR3 is CASSRAGLTDTQYF. V usage is TRBV19 and J usage is TRBJ2-3; TCRdb indicates TRBD1, and absent DNA this call remains unverified. The germline CDR1 and CDR2 sequences are LNHDA and SQIVND (reference sequence). There are 14 residues in the CDR3.

The rearrangement uses TRBV10-3 and TRBJ2-7; TCRdb proposes TRBD1, but this gene call is untestable without DNA. Germline V lookup: CDR1 ENHRY, CDR2 SYGVKD. CDR3 length: 16 amino acids. The CDR3 is CAPVQAPWDTAYEQYF.

Here the CDR3 reads CASSPLRLGGNTGELFF. V gene TRBV28 combines with J gene TRBJ2-2; TCRdb calls TRBD1, which cannot be checked without DNA. This CDR3 contains 17 residues. The V gene's germline CDR1 is MDHEN and CDR2 SYDVKM. Based on the CDR3 plus reference TRBV28 and TRBJ2-2, the full variable domain is DVKVTQSSRYLVKRTGEKVFLECVQDMDHENMFWYRQDPGLGLRLIYFSYDVKMKEKGDIPEGYSVSREKKERFSLILESASTNQTSMYLCASSPLRLGGNTGELFFGEGSRLTVL.

The chain couples TRBV27 to TRBJ2-3. CDR1 MNHEY and CDR2 SMNVEV come from the germline V gene (reference sequence). This CDR3 has 14 amino acids. The CDR3: CASSSHLGTDTQYF.

The CDR3 spells CASKFSQGRDYEQYF. The chain combines TRBV11-2 with TRBJ2-7; lacking DNA, the TRBD2 call made by TCRdb goes unchecked. CDR3 size: 15 residues. Germline V lookup: CDR1 SGHAT, CDR2 FQNNGV.

The chain links TRBV29-1 to TRBJ1-2; absent DNA, TCRdb's TRBD1 call cannot be checked. This CDR3 is 14 amino acids long. Looked up from germline, CDR1 is SQVTM and CDR2 is ANQGSEA. CDR3 region: CSVEAGRKDYGYTF.

The rearrangement links TRBV5-6 to TRBJ2-7; TCRdb reports TRBD2, a call that lacks DNA to check it against. This CDR3 is built from 13 residues. Germline CDR1 SGHDT, CDR2 YYEEEE. CDR3 sequence: CASSAGALPEQYF. The whole variable domain, filled in from reference TRBV5-6 and TRBJ2-7, reads DAGVTQSPTHLIKTRGQQVTLRCSPKSGHDTVSWYQQALGQGPQFIFQYYEEEERQRGNFPDRFSGHQFPNYSSELNVNALLLGDSALYLCASSAGALPEQYFGPGTRLTVT.

CDR3 in amino acids: CASSVEGGGAYEQYF. The chain carries TRBV9 and TRBJ2-7; TCRdb picks TRBD2, but there is no DNA to check that call. Per the germline V gene, CDR1 is SGDLS and CDR2 is YYNGEE. The CDR3 runs to 15 residues.

Judged by frequency, this clonotype is large (0.1 to 1%). V gene TRBV19 combines with J gene TRBJ2-3. The CDR3 totals 12 residues. Germline CDR1 is LNHDA and CDR2 is SQIVND (reference sequence). The CDR3 loop is CASSIGVDTQYF.

The chain combines TRBV4-3 with TRBJ2-4; TCRdb lists TRBD1, though no DNA is available to test this call. The CDR3 is 11 residues long. Germline-derived CDR1 and CDR2 are LGHNA and YSLEER. CDR3 protein: CASKGGNIQYF.

This rearrangement joins TRBV9 to TRBJ2-1; with no DNA, the TCRdb D assignment of TRBD2 cannot be verified. The CDR3 loop spans 15 amino acids. CDR1 is SGDLS, CDR2 YYNGEE, per germline. The CDR3 is CASSVKRGWADEQFF. The variable domain in full, completed from reference TRBV9 and TRBJ2-1, reads DSGVTQTPKHLITATGQRVTLRCSPRSGDLSVYWYQQSLDQGLQFLIQYYNGEERAKGNILERFSAQQFPDLHSELNLSSLELGDSALYFCASSVKRGWADEQFFGPGTRLTVL.

V gene TRBV6-2 or TRBV6-3 combines with J gene TRBJ2-5; TCRdb gives TRBD2 as the D gene, but with no DNA this cannot be confirmed. The CDR3 extends over 17 amino acids. Per germline, CDR1 MNHEY and CDR2 SVGEGT. CDR3 sequence: CASSYSPGLAGQETQYF.

The chain employs TRBV4-2 and TRBJ1-1; TCRdb returns TRBD1, unconfirmable since there is no DNA. Germline V gives CDR1 LGHNA, CDR2 YNFKEQ. This CDR3 is built from 13 residues. The CDR3 region is CASSQGSQGEAFF.

The CDR3 loop reads CASSFRGNLQYIQYF. V and J are TRBV28 and TRBJ2-4; TCRdb calls TRBD1, which cannot be checked without DNA. Germline CDR1 reads MDHEN; CDR2 reads SYDVKM. There are 15 residues in the CDR3.

The CDR3 here is CASSLGLTSTDTQYF. The chain has TRBV7-3 and TRBJ2-3. Germline loops: CDR1 SGHTA, CDR2 FQGTGA. The CDR3 runs 15 residues.

The gene calls are TRBV5-1 and TRBJ2-6; TCRdb lists TRBD1, though no DNA is available to test this call. The V gene's germline CDR1 is SGHRS and CDR2 YFSETQ. The CDR3 consists of 22 residues. CDR3 amino acids: CASRSPGRTLGHSSSGANVLTF.

V usage is TRBV4-3 and J usage is TRBJ2-6. The CDR3 sequence is 17 residues long. Germline CDR1 is LGHNA and CDR2 is YSLEER. The CDR3 region is CASSQDLLYSGANVLTF.

The chain couples TRBV10-3 to TRBJ2-7; TCRdb proposes TRBD2, but this gene call is untestable without DNA. This CDR3 has 12 amino acids. Germline V CDR1 and CDR2: ENHRY, SYGVKD. The CDR3 loop is CAISPSLVEQYF.

The rearrangement links TRBV5-1 to TRBJ2-7; TCRdb picks TRBD2, but there is no DNA to check that call. CDR1 and CDR2 (germline): SGHRS, YFSETQ. The CDR3 extends over 14 amino acids. CDR3 residues: CASSLERGAYEQYF.

The chain couples TRBV20-1 to TRBJ2-2; TCRdb's D call of TRBD2 is untestable without DNA. The CDR3 has 18 amino acids. Looked up from germline, CDR1 is DFQATT and CDR2 is SNEGSKA (reference sequence). Here the CDR3 reads CSAVGLAGTDANTGELFF.

V gene TRBV27 combines with J gene TRBJ2-7; TCRdb lists TRBD2, though no DNA is available to test this call. CDR1 and CDR2 (germline): MNHEY, SMNVEV (reference sequence). There are 18 residues in the CDR3. CDR3 amino acids: CASRPTLGVGGPSLEQYF.

This chain connects TRBV28 to TRBJ2-7; TCRdb reports TRBD1, a call that lacks DNA to check it against. The CDR3 has 17 amino acids. CDR1 is MDHEN and CDR2 is SYDVKM in the germline V gene. CDR3 protein: CASSFSPSGVLSYEQYF.

This chain joins TRBV29-1 and TRBJ2-7; absent DNA, TCRdb's TRBD1 call cannot be checked. This CDR3 contains 11 residues. Germline CDR1 SQVTM, CDR2 ANQGSEA. The CDR3 sequence is CSFTGIYEQYF.

The rearrangement links TRBV30 to TRBJ2-1. The CDR3 contains 15 residues. Germline CDR1 reads GTSNPN; CDR2 reads SVGIG (reference sequence). The CDR3 loop is CAWSLFEFSYNEQFF.

The J gene is TRBJ2-7, the V gene TRBV27; TCRdb's assignment of TRBD1 cannot be checked, as there is no DNA. The length of the CDR3 is 13 residues. Germline-derived CDR1 and CDR2 are MNHEY and SMNVEV (reference sequence). The CDR3 reads CASSLPGVHEQYF.

The V gene is TRBV5-1, the J gene TRBJ2-1; lacking DNA, the TRBD2 call made by TCRdb goes unchecked. The CDR3 covers 13 residues. Germline V gene data show CDR1 as SGHRS and CDR2 as YFSETQ. This CDR3 reads CATTAGGGNEQFF.